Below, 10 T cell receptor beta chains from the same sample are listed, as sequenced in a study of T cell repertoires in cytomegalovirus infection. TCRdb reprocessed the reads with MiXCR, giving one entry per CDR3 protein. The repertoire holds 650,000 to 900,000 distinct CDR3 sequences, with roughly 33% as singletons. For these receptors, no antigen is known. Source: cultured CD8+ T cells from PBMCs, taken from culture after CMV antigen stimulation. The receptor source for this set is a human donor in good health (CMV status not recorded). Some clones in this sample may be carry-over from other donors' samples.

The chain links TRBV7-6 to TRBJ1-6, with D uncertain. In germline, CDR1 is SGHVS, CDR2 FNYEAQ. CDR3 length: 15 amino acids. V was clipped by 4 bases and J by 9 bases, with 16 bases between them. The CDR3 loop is CASSSPWEGGSPLHF. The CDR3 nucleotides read TGTGCCAGCAGCTCTCCTTGGGAGGGCGGTTCACCCCTCCACTTT.

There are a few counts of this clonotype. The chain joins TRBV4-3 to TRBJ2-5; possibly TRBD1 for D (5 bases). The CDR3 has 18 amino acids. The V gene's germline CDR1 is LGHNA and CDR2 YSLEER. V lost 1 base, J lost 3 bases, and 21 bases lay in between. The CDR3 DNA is TGCGCCAGCAGCCAAGGGAGTTTGGGGCTAGGTAGGGAAGAGACCCAGTACTTC. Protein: CASSQGSLGLGREETQYF.

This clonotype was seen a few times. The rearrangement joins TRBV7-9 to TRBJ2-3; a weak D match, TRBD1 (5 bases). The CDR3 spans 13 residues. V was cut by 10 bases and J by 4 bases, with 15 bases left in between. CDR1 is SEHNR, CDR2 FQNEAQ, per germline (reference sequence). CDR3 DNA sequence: TGTGCCACCCAGGGTCCTGGGTCAGATACGCAGTATTTT. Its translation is CATQGPGSDTQYF.

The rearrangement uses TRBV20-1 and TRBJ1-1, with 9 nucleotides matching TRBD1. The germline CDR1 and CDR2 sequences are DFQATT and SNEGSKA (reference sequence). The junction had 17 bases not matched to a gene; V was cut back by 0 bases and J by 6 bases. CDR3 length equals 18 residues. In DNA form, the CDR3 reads TGCAGTGCTAGAGAAAATGCGGGACAGGGTGGCTCCCGGGCTGAAGCTTTCTTT. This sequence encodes CSARENAGQGGSRAEAFF.

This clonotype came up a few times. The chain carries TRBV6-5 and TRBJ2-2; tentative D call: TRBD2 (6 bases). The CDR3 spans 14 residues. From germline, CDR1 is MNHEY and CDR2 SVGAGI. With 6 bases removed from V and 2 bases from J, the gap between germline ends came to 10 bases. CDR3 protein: CASSGLLNTGELFF. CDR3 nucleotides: TGTGCCAGCAGCGGACTACTTAACACCGGGGAGCTGTTTTTT.

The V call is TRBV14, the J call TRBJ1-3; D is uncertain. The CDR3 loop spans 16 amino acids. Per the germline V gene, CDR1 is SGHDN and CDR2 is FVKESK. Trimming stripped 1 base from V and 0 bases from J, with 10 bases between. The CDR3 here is CASSQGESSSGNTIYF. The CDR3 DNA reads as TGTGCCAGCAGCCAAGGCGAAAGCAGCTCTGGAAACACCATATATTTT.

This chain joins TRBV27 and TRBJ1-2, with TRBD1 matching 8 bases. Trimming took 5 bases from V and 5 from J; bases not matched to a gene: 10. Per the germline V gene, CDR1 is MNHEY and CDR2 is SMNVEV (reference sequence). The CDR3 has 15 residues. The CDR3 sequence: CASSLDRGGLYGYTF. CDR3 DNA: TGTGCCAGCAGTCTCGACAGGGGAGGGCTATATGGCTACACCTTC.

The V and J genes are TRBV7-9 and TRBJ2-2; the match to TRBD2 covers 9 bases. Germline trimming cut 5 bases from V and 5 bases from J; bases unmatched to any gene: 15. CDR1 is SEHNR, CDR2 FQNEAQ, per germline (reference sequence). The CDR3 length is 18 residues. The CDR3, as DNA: TGTGCCAGCAGCCAAACCCCCTCCGGACTAGCGACAACCGGGGAGCTGTTTTTT. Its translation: CASSQTPSGLATTGELFF.

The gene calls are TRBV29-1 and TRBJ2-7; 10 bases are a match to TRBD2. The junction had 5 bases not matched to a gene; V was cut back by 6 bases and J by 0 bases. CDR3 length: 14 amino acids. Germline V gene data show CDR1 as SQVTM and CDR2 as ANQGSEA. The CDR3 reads CSVVTSGDSYEQYV. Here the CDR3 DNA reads TGCAGCGTGGTAACTAGCGGGGACTCCTACGAGCAGTACGTC.

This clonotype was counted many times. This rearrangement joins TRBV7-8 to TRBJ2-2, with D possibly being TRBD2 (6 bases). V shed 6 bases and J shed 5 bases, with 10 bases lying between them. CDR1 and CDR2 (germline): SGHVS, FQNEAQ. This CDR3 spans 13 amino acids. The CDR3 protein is CASRLAGTGELFF. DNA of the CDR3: TGTGCCAGCAGGCTGGCGGGGACCGGGGAGCTGTTTTTT.